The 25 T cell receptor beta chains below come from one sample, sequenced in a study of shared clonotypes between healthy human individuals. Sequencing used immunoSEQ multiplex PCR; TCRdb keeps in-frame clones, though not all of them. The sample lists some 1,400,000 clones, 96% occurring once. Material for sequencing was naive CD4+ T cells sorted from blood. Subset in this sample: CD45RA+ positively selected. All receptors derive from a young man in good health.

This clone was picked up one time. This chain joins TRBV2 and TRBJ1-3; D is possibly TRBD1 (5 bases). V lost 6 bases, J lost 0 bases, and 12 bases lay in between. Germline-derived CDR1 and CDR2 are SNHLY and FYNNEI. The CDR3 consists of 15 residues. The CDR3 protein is CASSRQGRSGNTIYF. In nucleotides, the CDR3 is TGTGCCAGCAGCCGGCAGGGTCGCTCTGGAAACACCATATATTTT.

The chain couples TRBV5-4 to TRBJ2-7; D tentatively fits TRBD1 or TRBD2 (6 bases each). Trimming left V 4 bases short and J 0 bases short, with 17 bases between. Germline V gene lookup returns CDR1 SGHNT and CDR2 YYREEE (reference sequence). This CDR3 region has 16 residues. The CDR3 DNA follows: TGTGCCAGCAGCCCGGGGGCGGGGCGGGACTCCTACGAGCAGTACTTC. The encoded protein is CASSPGAGRDSYEQYF.

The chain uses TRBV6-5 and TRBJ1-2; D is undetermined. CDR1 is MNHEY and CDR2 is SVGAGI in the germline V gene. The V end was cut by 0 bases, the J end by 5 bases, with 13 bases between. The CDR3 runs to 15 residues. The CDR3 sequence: CASSYSLLREYGYTF. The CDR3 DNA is TGTGCCAGCAGTTACTCGTTATTAAGGGAGTATGGCTACACCTTC.

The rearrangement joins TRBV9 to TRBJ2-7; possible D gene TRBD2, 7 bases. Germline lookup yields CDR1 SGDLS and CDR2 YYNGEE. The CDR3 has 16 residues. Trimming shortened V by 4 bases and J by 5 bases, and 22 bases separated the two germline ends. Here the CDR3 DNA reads TGTGCCAGCAGCCCTAGAGGGGGAGGGCCTCTGGACGAGCAGTACTTC. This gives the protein CASSPRGGGPLDEQYF.

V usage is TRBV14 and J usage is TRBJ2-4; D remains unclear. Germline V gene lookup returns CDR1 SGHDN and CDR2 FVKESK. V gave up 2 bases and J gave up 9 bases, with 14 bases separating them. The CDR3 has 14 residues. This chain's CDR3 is CASSQKVPASIQYF. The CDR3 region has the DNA TGTGCCAGCAGCCAAAAGGTGCCGGCGAGCATTCAGTACTTC.

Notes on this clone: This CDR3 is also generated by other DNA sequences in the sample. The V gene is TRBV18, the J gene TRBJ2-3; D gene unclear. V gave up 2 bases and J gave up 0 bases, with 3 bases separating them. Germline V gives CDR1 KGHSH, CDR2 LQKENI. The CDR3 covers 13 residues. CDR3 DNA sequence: TGTGCCAGCTCACCAGACAGCACAGATACGCAGTATTTT. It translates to CASSPDSTDTQYF.

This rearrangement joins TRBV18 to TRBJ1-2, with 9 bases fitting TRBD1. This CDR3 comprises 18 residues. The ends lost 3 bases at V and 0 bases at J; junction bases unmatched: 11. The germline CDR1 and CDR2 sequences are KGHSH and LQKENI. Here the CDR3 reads CASSPDGGQGGPNYGYTF. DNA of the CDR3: TGTGCCAGCTCACCCGATGGGGGACAGGGCGGGCCTAACTATGGCTACACCTTC.

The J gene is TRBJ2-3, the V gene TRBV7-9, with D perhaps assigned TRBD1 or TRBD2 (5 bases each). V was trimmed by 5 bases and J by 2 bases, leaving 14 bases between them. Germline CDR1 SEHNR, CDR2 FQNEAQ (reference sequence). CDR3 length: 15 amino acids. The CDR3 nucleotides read TGTGCCAGCAGCCCCAGGGACCGTTCCACAGATACGCAGTATTTT. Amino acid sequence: CASSPRDRSTDTQYF.

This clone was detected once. This CDR3 reads CASHTLTNEKLFF. CDR3 sequence (DNA): TGTGCCAGTCACACTTTAACTAATGAAAAACTGTTTTTT. The genes are TRBV2 and TRBJ1-4; D is unresolved. This CDR3 contains 13 residues. V shed 9 bases and J shed 1 base, with 9 bases lying between them. CDR1 and CDR2 (germline): SNHLY, FYNNEI.

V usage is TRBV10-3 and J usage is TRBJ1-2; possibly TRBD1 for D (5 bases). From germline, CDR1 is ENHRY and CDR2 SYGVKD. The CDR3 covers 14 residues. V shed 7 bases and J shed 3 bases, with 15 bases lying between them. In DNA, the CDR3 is TGTGCCATCACCCCGGTCAGGGAAGACTATGGCTACACCTTC. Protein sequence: CAITPVREDYGYTF.

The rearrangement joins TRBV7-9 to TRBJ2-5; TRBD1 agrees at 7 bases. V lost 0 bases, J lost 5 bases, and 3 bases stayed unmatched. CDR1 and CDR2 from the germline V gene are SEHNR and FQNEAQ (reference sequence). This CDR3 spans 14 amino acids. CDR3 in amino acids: CASSLAGTVETQYF. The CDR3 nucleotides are TGTGCCAGCAGCTTAGCGGGGACAGTCGAGACCCAGTACTTC.

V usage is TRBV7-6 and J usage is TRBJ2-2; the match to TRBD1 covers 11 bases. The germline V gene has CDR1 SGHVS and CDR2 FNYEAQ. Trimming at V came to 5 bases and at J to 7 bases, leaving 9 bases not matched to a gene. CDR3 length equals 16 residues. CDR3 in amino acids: CASSQPPGQGGGELFF. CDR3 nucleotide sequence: TGTGCCAGCAGCCAGCCCCCGGGACAGGGGGGCGGGGAGCTGTTTTTT.

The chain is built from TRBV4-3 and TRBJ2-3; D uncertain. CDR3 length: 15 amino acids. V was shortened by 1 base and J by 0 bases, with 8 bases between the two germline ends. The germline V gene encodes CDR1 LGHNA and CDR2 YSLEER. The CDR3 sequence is CASSQVTYSTDTQYF. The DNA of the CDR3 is TGCGCCAGCAGCCAAGTAACCTATAGCACAGATACGCAGTATTTT.

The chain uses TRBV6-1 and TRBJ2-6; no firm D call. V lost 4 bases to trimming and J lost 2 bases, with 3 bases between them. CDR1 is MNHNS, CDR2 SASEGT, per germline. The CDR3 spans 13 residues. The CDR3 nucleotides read TGTGCCAGCAGTGGTCCTGGGGCCAACGTCCTGACTTTC. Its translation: CASSGPGANVLTF.

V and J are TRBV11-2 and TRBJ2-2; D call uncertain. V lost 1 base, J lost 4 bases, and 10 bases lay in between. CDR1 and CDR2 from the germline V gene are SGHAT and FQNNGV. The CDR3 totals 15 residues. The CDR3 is CASSLVGGSTGELFF. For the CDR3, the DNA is TGTGCCAGCAGCTTAGTAGGCGGCAGCACCGGGGAGCTGTTTTTT.

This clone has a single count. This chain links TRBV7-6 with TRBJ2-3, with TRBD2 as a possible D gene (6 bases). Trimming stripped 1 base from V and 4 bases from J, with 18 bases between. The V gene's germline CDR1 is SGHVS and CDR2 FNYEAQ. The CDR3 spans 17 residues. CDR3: CASSLGASARRADTQYF. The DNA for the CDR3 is TGTGCCAGCAGCTTAGGGGCTAGCGCCAGGCGGGCAGATACGCAGTATTTT.

In DNA form, the CDR3 reads TGCGCCAGCAGCTTGTCGCAGGGGTTAAACACTGAAGCTTTCTTT. Its protein product is CASSLSQGLNTEAFF. This chain connects TRBV5-1 to TRBJ1-1; perhaps TRBD1 as D (6 bases). Looked up from germline, CDR1 is SGHRS and CDR2 is YFSETQ. The CDR3 is made up of 15 amino acids. V shed 1 base and J shed 2 bases, with 12 bases lying between them.

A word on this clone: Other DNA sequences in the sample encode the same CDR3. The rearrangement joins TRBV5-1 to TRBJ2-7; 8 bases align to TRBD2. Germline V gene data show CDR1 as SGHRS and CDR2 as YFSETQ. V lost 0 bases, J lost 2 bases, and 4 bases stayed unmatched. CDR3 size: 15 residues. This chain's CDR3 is CASSLVAGGPYEQYF. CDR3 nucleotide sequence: TGCGCCAGCAGCTTGGTCGCGGGAGGACCCTACGAGCAGTACTTC.

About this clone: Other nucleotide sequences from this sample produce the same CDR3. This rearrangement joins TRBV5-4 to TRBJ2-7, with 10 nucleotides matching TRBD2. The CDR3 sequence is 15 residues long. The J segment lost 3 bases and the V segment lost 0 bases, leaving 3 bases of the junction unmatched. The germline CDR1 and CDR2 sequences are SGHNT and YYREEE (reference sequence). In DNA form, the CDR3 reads TGTGCCAGCAGCTTGGGGTTAGCGGGAGGCTACGAGCAGTACTTC. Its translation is CASSLGLAGGYEQYF.

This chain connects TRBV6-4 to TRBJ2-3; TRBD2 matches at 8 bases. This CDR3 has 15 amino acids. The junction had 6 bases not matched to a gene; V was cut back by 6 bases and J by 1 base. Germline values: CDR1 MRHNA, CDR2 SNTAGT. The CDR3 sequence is CASSNNGGGTDTQYF. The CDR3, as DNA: TGTGCCAGCAGCAACAACGGGGGGGGCACAGATACGCAGTATTTT.

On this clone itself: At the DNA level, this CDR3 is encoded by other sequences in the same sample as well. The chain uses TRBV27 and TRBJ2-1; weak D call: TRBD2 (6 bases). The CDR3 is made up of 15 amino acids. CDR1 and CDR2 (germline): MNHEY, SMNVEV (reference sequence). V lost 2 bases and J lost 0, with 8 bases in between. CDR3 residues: CASSLLASSYNEQFF. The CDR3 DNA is TGTGCCAGCAGTTTACTAGCGTCCTCCTACAATGAGCAGTTCTTC.

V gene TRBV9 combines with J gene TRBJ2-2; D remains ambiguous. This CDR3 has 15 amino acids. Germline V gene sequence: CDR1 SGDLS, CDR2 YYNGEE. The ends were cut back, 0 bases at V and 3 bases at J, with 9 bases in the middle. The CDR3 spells CASSVAPLHTGELFF. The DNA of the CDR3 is TGTGCCAGCAGCGTAGCACCCCTTCACACCGGGGAGCTGTTTTTT.

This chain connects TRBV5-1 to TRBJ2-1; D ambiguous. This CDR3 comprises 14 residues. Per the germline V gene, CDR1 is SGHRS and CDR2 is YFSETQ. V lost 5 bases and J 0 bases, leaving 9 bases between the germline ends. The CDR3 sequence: CASRQSDSYNEQFF. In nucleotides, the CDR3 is TGCGCCAGCAGACAAAGCGACTCCTACAATGAGCAGTTCTTC.

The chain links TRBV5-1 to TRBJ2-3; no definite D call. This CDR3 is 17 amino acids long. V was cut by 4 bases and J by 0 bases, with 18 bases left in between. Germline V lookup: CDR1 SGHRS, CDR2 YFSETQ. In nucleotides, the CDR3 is TGCGCCAGCAGCCGTCGGGCCAACCCAACTAGCACAGATACGCAGTATTTT. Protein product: CASSRRANPTSTDTQYF.

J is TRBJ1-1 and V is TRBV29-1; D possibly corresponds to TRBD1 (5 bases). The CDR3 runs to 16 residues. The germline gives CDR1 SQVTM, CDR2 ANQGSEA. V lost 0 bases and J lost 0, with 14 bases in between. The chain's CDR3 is CSVEDLGTILNTEAFF. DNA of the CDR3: TGCAGCGTTGAAGATCTTGGGACCATCTTGAACACTGAAGCTTTCTTT.